Described below is a single T cell receptor (beta chain) sequence and its context. The data were taken from a study of blood T cell repertoires in COVID-19. On the study more broadly: Donors in the United States, Italy and Spain gave samples during acute or convalescent COVID-19. From T cells, B-cell-depleted T cells, or PBMCs came the material, which was cDNA or gDNA.

Original analysis: Amplification of reference gene primers was used by the study to estimate nucleated cell counts. The assay was immunoSEQ multiplex PCR, and TCRdb's table has in-frame clones only and misses some. V, J and clone size are taken as reported in that table, and D and trimming were inferred from the DNA itself. The sample shows some 300,000 clones, about nine tenths of them seen only once. Cohort 3 donors counted as recovered after two negative PCRs, clearance, or resolved symptoms. This TCR was sampled from a woman aged 40 to 49 who had recovered from COVID-19. The sequencing input was PBMCs or T cells enriched from blood (not recorded which).

The CDR3 bases are TGTGCCAGTAGTGTGGGCCTAAATGAAAAACTGTTTTTT. Protein: CASSVGLNEKLFF. The chain recombines TRBV19 with TRBJ1-4; no reliable D call. V was shortened by 5 bases and J by 5 bases, with 9 bases between the two germline ends. Germline assignment: CDR1 LNHDA and CDR2 SQIVND (reference sequence). This CDR3 spans 13 amino acids.